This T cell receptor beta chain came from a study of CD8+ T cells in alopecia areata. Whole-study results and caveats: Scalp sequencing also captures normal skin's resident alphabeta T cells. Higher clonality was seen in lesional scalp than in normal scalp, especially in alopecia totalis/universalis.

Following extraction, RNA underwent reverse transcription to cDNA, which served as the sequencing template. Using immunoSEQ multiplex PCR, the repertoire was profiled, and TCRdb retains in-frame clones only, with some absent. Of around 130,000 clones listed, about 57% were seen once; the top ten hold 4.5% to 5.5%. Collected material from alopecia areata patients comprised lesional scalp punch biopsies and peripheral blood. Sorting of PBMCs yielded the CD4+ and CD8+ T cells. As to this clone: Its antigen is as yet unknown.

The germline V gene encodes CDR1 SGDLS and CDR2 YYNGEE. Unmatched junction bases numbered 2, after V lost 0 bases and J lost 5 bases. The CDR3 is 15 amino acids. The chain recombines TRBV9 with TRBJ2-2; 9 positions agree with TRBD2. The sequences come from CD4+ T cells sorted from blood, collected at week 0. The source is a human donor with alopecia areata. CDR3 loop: CASSVDLAGTGELFF. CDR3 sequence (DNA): TGTGCCAGCAGCGTAGACCTAGCGGGAACCGGGGAGCTGTTTTTT.